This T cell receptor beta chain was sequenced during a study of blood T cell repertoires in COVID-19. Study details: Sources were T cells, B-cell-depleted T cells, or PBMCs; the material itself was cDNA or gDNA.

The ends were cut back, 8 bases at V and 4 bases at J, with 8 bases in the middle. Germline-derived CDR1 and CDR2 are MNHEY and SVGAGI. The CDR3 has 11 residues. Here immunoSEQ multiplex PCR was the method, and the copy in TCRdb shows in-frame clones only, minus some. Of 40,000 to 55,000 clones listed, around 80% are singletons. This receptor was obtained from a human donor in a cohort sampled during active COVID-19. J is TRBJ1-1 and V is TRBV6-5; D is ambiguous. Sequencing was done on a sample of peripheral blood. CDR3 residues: CASGRVTEAFF. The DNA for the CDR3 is TGTGCCAGCGGCCGGGTCACTGAAGCTTTCTTT.